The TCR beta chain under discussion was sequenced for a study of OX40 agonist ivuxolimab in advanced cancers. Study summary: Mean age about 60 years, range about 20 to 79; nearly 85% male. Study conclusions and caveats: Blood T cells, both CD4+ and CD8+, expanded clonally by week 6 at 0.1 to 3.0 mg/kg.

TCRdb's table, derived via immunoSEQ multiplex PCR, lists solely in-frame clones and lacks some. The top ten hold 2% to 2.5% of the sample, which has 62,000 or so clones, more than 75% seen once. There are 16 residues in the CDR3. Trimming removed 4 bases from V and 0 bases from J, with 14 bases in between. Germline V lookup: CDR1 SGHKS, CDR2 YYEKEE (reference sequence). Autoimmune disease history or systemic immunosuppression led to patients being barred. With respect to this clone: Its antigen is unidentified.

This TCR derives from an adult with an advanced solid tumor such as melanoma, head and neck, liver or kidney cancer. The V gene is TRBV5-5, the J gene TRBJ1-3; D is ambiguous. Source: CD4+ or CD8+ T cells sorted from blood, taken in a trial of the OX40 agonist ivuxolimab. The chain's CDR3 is CASSGARGYSGNTIYF. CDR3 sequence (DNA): TGTGCCAGCAGCGGTGCTCGCGGATACTCTGGAAACACCATATATTTT.